The 17 T cell receptor beta chains given below trace back to one sample, sequenced in a study of T cells in Graves' hyperthyroidism and ophthalmopathy. What was amplified from RNA transcripts were TCR beta CDR3 regions. First-round RT-PCR with HTBI primers amplified the TCR CDR3 region. MiXCR was run by TCRdb on the multiplex PCR reads, yielding one entry per CDR3 protein. The sample carries roughly 520,000 distinct CDR3 sequences, roughly 25% recorded once. Specimen: blood. The origin of the receptors is a woman in her 30s with Graves' ophthalmopathy.

This clonotype was seen a handful of times. The chain employs TRBV15 and TRBJ2-7; the match to TRBD1 covers 8 bases. After removal of 0 bases from V and 3 bases from J, the junction contained 7 bases not matched to a gene. The CDR3 is 16 residues long. Germline V gene data show CDR1 as LNHNV and CDR2 as YYDKDF (reference sequence). CDR3 sequence (DNA): TGTGCCACCAGCAGAGATGTGGGACAGGAATACTACGAGCAGTACTTC. Its translation: CATSRDVGQEYYEQYF.

This clonotype appeared a few times. The CDR3 DNA is TGTGCCAGCAGATTCCGGGACAGTAACACCGGGGAGCTGTTTTTT. This translates into CASRFRDSNTGELFF. V gene TRBV2 combines with J gene TRBJ2-2, with 7 bases matching TRBD1. V was clipped by 6 bases and J by 2 bases; unmatched bases: 6. CDR3 size: 15 residues. CDR1 and CDR2 (germline): SNHLY, FYNNEI.

This clonotype was counted ten times or more. The chain couples TRBV29-1 to TRBJ2-7; unclear D gene. This CDR3 contains 12 residues. Trimming shortened V by 6 bases and J by 3 bases, and 12 bases separated the two germline ends. CDR1 is SQVTM and CDR2 is ANQGSEA in the germline V gene. This CDR3 reads CSVGWVNYEQYF. Here the CDR3 DNA reads TGCAGCGTAGGGTGGGTGAACTACGAGCAGTACTTC.

The gene calls are TRBV12-5 and TRBJ1-6; D perhaps matches TRBD1 (6 bases). Trimming stripped 5 bases from V and 6 bases from J, with 11 bases between. Germline V gene sequence: CDR1 LGHNT, CDR2 FRNRAP. The CDR3 is 14 amino acids. Written as DNA, the CDR3 is TGTGCTAGTGGTCCGGGACAAGTTAATTCACCCCTCCACTTT. It encodes CASGPGQVNSPLHF.

This clonotype was counted between two and nine times. This chain uses TRBV12-3 or TRBV12-4 with TRBJ2-2; D gene ambiguous. CDR3 size: 13 residues. Trimming pared 1 base from V and 6 bases from J, leaving 6 bases between. The CDR3 protein is CASSLGVPGELFF. As DNA, the CDR3 is TGTGCCAGCAGTTTAGGGGTACCCGGGGAGCTGTTTTTT.

The chain has TRBV20-1 and TRBJ1-1; 12 bases map to TRBD1. V gave up 4 bases and J gave up 6 bases; unmatched junction bases: 3. Germline CDR1 and CDR2: DFQATT and SNEGSKA (reference sequence). The CDR3 is 13 residues long. The CDR3: CSATGQGAPEAFF. In nucleotides, the CDR3 is TGCAGTGCTACGGGACAGGGGGCGCCTGAAGCTTTCTTT.

This clonotype was detected many times. The chain combines TRBV27 with TRBJ2-6; D not certain. This CDR3 comprises 16 residues. Germline loops: CDR1 MNHEY, CDR2 SMNVEV (reference sequence). With 5 bases removed from V and 0 bases from J, the gap between germline ends came to 11 bases. CDR3 DNA: TGTGCCAGCAGTGGAGATGCTAGCTCTGGGGCCAACGTCCTGACTTTC. The encoded protein is CASSGDASSGANVLTF.

With respect to this clonotype: Sequence at one end of the junction differs from germline and may be a read error. The CDR3: CASSYKTLDRDGSTIYF. In DNA form, the CDR3 reads TGCGCCAGCAGCTACAAGACCTTGGACAGGGACGGAAGCACCATATATTTT. The gene calls are TRBV5-1 and TRBJ1-3, with 8 bases fitting TRBD1. This CDR3 spans 17 amino acids. CDR1 is SGHRS and CDR2 is YFSETQ in the germline V gene.

The table lists this clonotype with many counts. J is TRBJ1-2 and V is TRBV12-3 or TRBV12-4, with 9 bases aligning to TRBD1. This CDR3 region has 12 residues. J gave up 8 bases and V 7 bases, and 5 bases lay outside the gene matches. CDR3 DNA sequence: TGTGCCAGCACCGGGACAGGGTTAGGCTACACCTTC. Its translation: CASTGTGLGYTF.

The V gene is TRBV4-2, the J gene TRBJ1-3; D is ambiguous. CDR1 LGHNA and CDR2 YNFKEQ come from the germline V gene. V shed 0 bases and J shed 2 bases, with 11 bases lying between them. The CDR3 loop spans 16 amino acids. The DNA of the CDR3 is TGTGCCAGCAGCCAAGATCAGGAATCGGCTGGAAACACCATATATTTT. As protein: CASSQDQESAGNTIYF.

This clonotype was seen only a few times. The CDR3 region has the DNA TGTGCCACCAGTGATTCACAGGGAAACCCTAACTATGGCTACACCTTC. Protein: CATSDSQGNPNYGYTF. The rearrangement uses TRBV24-1 and TRBJ1-2, with D possibly being TRBD1 (6 bases). Trimming shortened V by 2 bases and J by 0 bases, and 12 bases separated the two germline ends. This CDR3 region has 16 residues. The V gene's germline CDR1 is KGHDR and CDR2 SFDVKD.

This clonotype was counted between two and nine times. V usage is TRBV11-1 and J usage is TRBJ1-2; D gene unclear. CDR3 size: 13 residues. The V and J ends lost 1 base and 7 bases respectively, with 10 bases between them. Germline V gives CDR1 SGHAT, CDR2 FQDESV (reference sequence). The CDR3 is CASSLDLMAGYTF. The CDR3 coding sequence is TGTGCCAGCAGCTTAGACCTCATGGCTGGCTACACCTTC. Complete variable domain (other parts from reference TRBV11-1 and TRBJ1-2): EAEVAQSPRYKITEKSQAVAFWCDPISGHATLYWYRQILGQGPELLVQFQDESVVDDSQLPKDRFSAERLKGVDSTLKIQPAELGDSAMYLCASSLDLMAGYTFGSGTRLTVV.

This clonotype was picked up many times. The V and J genes are TRBV6-5 and TRBJ1-5; weak D call: TRBD1 (5 bases). The CDR3 spans 15 residues. Germline V lookup: CDR1 MNHEY, CDR2 SVGAGI. V was trimmed by 2 bases and J by 15 bases, leaving 23 bases between them. The CDR3 coding sequence is TGTGCCAGCAGTTACGGGGCGGAAACTCTTAACGACCTGCATTTT. Its protein is CASSYGAETLNDLHF.

This clonotype showed up many times. Mismatch with germline at one junction end may stem from a read error. The chain links TRBV7-7 to TRBJ2-2; TRBD1 aligns across 7 bases. The CDR3 is made up of 15 amino acids. Per the germline V gene, CDR1 is SSHAT and CDR2 is FNYEAQ (reference sequence). The CDR3: CASSPQGGGTGELFF. CDR3 in DNA: TGTGCTAGCAGCCCGCAAGGGGGCGGCACCGGGGAGCTGTTTTTT.

This chain links TRBV6-5 with TRBJ2-2; the match to TRBD2 covers 10 bases. Germline V gene data show CDR1 as MNHEY and CDR2 as SVGAGI. This CDR3 comprises 17 residues. V was clipped by 1 base and J by 4 bases; unmatched bases: 6. CDR3 in amino acids: CASSYLAGGRGTGELFF. The CDR3 coding sequence is TGTGCCAGCAGTTACTTAGCGGGAGGTCGGGGCACCGGGGAGCTGTTTTTT.

Ten or more counts support this clonotype. The chain combines TRBV29-1 with TRBJ2-5, with D perhaps TRBD1 or TRBD2 (5 bases each). With 4 bases removed from V and 5 bases from J, the gap between germline ends came to 20 bases. The CDR3 is 15 amino acids. Germline V CDR1 and CDR2: SQVTM, ANQGSEA. CDR3 in DNA: TGCAGCGTTGCAAGATCGGGGCAGAATAAGGAGACCCAGTACTTC. Encoded protein: CSVARSGQNKETQYF.

In this sample, this clonotype turned up many times. The J gene is TRBJ2-7, the V gene TRBV18; a weak D match, TRBD1 (5 bases). There are 15 residues in the CDR3. V was pared by 3 bases and J by 0 bases, with 12 bases between. Per the germline V gene, CDR1 is KGHSH and CDR2 is LQKENI. CDR3 sequence: CASSPEGVYSYEQYF. Written as DNA, the CDR3 is TGTGCCAGCTCACCGGAAGGGGTTTACTCCTACGAGCAGTACTTC.